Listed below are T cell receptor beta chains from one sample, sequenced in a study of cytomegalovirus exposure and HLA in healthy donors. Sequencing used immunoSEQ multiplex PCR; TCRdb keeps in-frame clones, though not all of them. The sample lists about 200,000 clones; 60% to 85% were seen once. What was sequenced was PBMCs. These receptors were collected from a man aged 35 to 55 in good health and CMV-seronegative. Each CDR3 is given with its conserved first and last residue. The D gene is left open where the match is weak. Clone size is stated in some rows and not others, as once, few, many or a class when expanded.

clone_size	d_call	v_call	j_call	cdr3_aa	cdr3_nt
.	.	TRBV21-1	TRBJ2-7	CASSPRQAGYEQYF	TGTGCCAGCAGCCCCCGACAGGCCGGGTACGAGCAGTACTTC
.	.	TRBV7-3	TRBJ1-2	CASTLGGEGYTF	TGTGCCAGCACCCTAGGGGGGGAAGGCTACACCTTC
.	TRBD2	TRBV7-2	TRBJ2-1	CASSLAGGAGEQFF	TGTGCCAGCAGCTTAGCGGGAGGGGCGGGGGAGCAGTTCTTC
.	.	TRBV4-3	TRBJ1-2	CASSRSGENYGYTF	TGCGCCAGCAGCCGTTCAGGGGAAAACTATGGCTACACCTTC
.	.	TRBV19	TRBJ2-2	CASSIVYTGELFF	TGTGCCAGTAGTATAGTCTACACCGGGGAGCTGTTTTTT
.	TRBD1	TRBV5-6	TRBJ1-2	CASSSGLTGGGGYTF	TGTGCCAGCAGCTCTGGCCTGACAGGGGGCGGCGGCTACACCTTC
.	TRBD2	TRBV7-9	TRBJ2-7	CASSLGGGSYEQYF	TGTGCCAGCAGCTTAGGAGGCGGGAGCTACGAGCAGTACTTC
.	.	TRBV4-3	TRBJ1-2	CASSQDGQGNYGYTF	TGCGCCAGCAGCCAAGACGGGCAGGGAAACTATGGCTACACCTTC
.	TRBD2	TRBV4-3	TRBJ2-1	CASSQIPGLAINEQFF	TGCGCCAGCAGCCAAATACCGGGACTAGCGATTAATGAGCAGTTCTTC
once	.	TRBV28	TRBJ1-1	CASSLGLAEAFF	TGTGCCAGCAGTTTAGGATTAGCGGAAGCTTTCTTT
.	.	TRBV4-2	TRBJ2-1	CASSQVGGPSSYNEQFF	TGTGCCAGCAGCCAAGTAGGAGGGCCTAGCTCCTACAATGAGCAGTTCTTC
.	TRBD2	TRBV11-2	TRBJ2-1	CASSPGTSSKGEQFF	TGTGCCAGCAGCCCCGGGACTAGCTCCAAGGGTGAGCAGTTCTTC
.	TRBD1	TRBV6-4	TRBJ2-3	CASSRDRISTDTQYF	TGTGCCAGCAGTAGGGACAGGATAAGCACAGATACGCAGTATTTT
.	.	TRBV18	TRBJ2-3	CASSPSKGDTQYF	TGTGCCAGCTCACCCTCGAAGGGGGATACGCAGTATTTT
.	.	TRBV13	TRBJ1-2	CASSLPGDYGYTF	TGTGCCAGCAGCCTCCCAGGGGACTATGGCTACACCTTC
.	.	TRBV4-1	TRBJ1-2	CASSQTGGDGYTF	TGCGCCAGCAGCCAGACAGGTGGGGATGGCTACACCTTC
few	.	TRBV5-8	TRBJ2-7	CASSYFRRDEQYF	TGTGCCAGCAGTTATTTCAGGCGAGACGAGCAGTACTTC
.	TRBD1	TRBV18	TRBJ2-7	CASSPRPQGGQGGEQYF	TGTGCCAGCTCACCAAGGCCGCAGGGGGGACAGGGGGGCGAGCAGTACTTC
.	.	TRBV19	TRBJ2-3	CASSIRTGTRTDTQYF	TGTGCCAGTAGTATCCGCACCGGGACTCGCACAGATACGCAGTATTTT
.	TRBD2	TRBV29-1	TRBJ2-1	CSVEGTSGRALRYNEQFF	TGCAGCGTTGAAGGGACTAGCGGGAGGGCCCTCCGGTACAATGAGCAGTTCTTC
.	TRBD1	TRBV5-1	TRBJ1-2	CASSLDRDYGYTF	TGCGCCAGCAGCCTTGACAGGGACTATGGCTACACCTTC
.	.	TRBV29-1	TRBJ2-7	CSVGGGVMGPYEQYF	TGCAGCGTTGGAGGGGGGGTAATGGGGCCATACGAGCAGTACTTC
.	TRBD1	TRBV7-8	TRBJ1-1	CASSSRGRAFF	TGTGCCAGCAGCAGCAGGGGGCGAGCTTTCTTT
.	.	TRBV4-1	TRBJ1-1	CASSQGTQGNTEAFF	TGCGCCAGCAGCCAAGGGACACAGGGGAACACTGAAGCTTTCTTT
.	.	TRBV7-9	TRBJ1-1	CASSLRAGGREAFF	TGTGCCAGCAGCTTACGGGCGGGGGGGCGGGAAGCTTTCTTT
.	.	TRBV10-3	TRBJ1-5	CAISDSQGNQPQHF	TGTGCCATCAGTGATTCCCAGGGCAATCAGCCCCAGCATTTT
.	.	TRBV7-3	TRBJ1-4	CASSLRGETNEKLFF	TGTGCCAGCAGCTTACGTGGAGAGACGAATGAAAAACTGTTTTTT
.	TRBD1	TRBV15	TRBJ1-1	CATSRGTGAPRTEAFF	TGTGCCACCAGCAGAGGGACAGGGGCCCCGAGGACTGAAGCTTTCTTT
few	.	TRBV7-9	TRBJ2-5	CASSLMLAETQYF	TGTGCCAGCAGCTTAATGCTAGCGGAGACCCAGTACTTC
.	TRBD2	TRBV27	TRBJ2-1	CASTLQGLAKNEQFF	TGTGCCAGCACCCTCCAGGGACTAGCGAAGAATGAGCAGTTCTTC
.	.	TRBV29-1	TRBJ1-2	CSVQEGYTF	TGCAGCGTTCAGGAGGGTTACACCTTC
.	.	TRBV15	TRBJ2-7	CATSRDGAESSYEQYF	TGTGCCACCAGCAGAGATGGGGCTGAGAGCTCCTACGAGCAGTACTTC
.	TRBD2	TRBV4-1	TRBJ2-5	CASSQTSGETQYF	TGCGCCAGCAGCCAGACTAGCGGAGAGACCCAGTACTTC
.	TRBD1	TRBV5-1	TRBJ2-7	CASSPGQAAYEQYF	TGCGCCAGCAGCCCGGGACAGGCGGCCTACGAGCAGTACTTC
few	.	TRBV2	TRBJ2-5	CASSLDSQETQYF	TGTGCCAGCAGTCTCGACAGCCAAGAGACCCAGTACTTC
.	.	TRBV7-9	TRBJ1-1	CASSLRKGRGTEAFF	TGTGCCAGCAGCTTAAGAAAGGGGAGGGGCACTGAAGCTTTCTTT
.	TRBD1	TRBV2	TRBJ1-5	CASSGQGVSNQPQHF	TGTGCCAGCAGCGGACAGGGTGTCAGCAATCAGCCCCAGCATTTT
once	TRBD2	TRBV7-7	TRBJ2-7	CASRASGGGANEQYF	TGTGCCAGCAGGGCCTCGGGGGGGGGCGCCAACGAGCAGTACTTC
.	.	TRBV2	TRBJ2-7	CASGPTGISYEQYF	TGTGCCAGCGGACCGACAGGAATCTCCTACGAGCAGTACTTC
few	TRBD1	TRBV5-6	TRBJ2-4	CASSLAQLRGNPKNIQYF	TGTGCCAGCAGCTTAGCCCAACTCAGGGGGAATCCCAAAAACATTCAGTACTTC
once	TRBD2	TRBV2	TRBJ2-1	CASSDPLGRERLNEQFF	TGTGCCAGCAGTGACCCCCTAGGGCGGGAGCGGCTCAATGAGCAGTTCTTC
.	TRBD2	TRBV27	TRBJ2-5	CASSPLGLAGAGETQYF	TGTGCCAGCAGTCCCCTCGGACTAGCGGGAGCAGGGGAGACCCAGTACTTC
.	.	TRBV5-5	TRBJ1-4	CASSSSPTSGTREKLFF	TGTGCCAGCAGCTCGTCCCCGACTTCCGGGACAAGGGAAAAACTGTTTTTT
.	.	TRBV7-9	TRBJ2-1	CASSSKIGGVDNEQFF	TGTGCCAGCAGCTCAAAAATCGGAGGGGTGGATAATGAGCAGTTCTTC
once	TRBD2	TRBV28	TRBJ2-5	CASSFSGREETQYF	TGTGCCAGCAGTTTTAGCGGGAGGGAAGAGACCCAGTACTTC
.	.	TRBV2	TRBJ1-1	CASTLGGWNTEAFF	TGTGCCAGCACTCTGGGGGGATGGAACACTGAAGCTTTCTTT
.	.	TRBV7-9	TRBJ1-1	CASNALDLNTEAFF	TGTGCCAGCAATGCCCTAGACTTGAACACTGAAGCTTTCTTT